Listed here are 27 T cell receptor beta chains from one sample, sequenced in a study of blood T cell repertoires in COVID-19. The method was immunoSEQ multiplex PCR; TCRdb's version includes in-frame clones alone and lacks a portion of them. The sample gives 130,000 to 150,000 clones, about 87% of which show up once; 8.5% to 9% is in the top ten. Sequenced input: peripheral blood. Receptor source: a woman aged 45-65 years with active or convalescent COVID-19.

The gene calls are TRBV28 and TRBJ1-1; D call uncertain. The CDR3 sequence is 15 residues long. The germline CDR1 and CDR2 sequences are MDHEN and SYDVKM. V was pared by 2 bases and J by 3 bases, with 13 bases between. Here the CDR3 DNA reads TGTGCCAGCAGTTTAAAGCGCATACGACACACTGAAGCTTTCTTT. As protein: CASSLKRIRHTEAFF.

V usage is TRBV3-1 (or the pseudogene TRBV3-2) and J usage is TRBJ2-1, with 13 bases lining up with TRBD2. Germline CDR1 reads LGHDT; CDR2 reads YNNKEL (reference sequence). The CDR3 is made up of 15 amino acids. The junction had 9 bases not matched to a gene; V was cut back by 0 bases and J by 16 bases. The CDR3 DNA follows: TGTGCCAGCAGCCAAGATTTACTAGCGGGGGGGCGGCTCTTCTTC. Encoded protein: CASSQDLLAGGRLFF.

The chain recombines TRBV7-2 with TRBJ1-1; a weak D match, TRBD1 (6 bases). V lost 2 bases and J lost 0, with 10 bases in between. Germline V CDR1 and CDR2: SGHTA, FQGNSA. The length of the CDR3 is 15 residues. The CDR3 DNA sequence: TGTGCCAGCAGCTTACAGGGGACAATGAACACTGAAGCTTTCTTT. This translates into CASSLQGTMNTEAFF.

The rearrangement joins TRBV12-3 or TRBV12-4 to TRBJ1-5; D not resolved. The CDR3 consists of 13 residues. V gave up 8 bases and J gave up 6 bases, with 14 bases separating them. As DNA, the CDR3 is TGTGCCAGCTGCGTGAGCGTCTCTCAGCCCCAGCATTTT. Its protein product is CASCVSVSQPQHF.

This chain links TRBV30 with TRBJ1-3; a possible D gene is TRBD1 (5 bases). CDR1 and CDR2 from the germline V gene are GTSNPN and SVGIG (reference sequence). The length of the CDR3 is 15 residues. Trimming stripped 2 bases from V and 2 bases from J, with 13 bases between. CDR3 nucleotides: TGTGCCTGGAGTAAACAGGAGACTCCTGGAAACACCATATATTTT. This codes for CAWSKQETPGNTIYF.

This clone was seen just once. The V gene is TRBV5-1, the J gene TRBJ2-3, with TRBD2 matching 9 bases. Germline values: CDR1 SGHRS, CDR2 YFSETQ. The CDR3 spans 15 residues. V dropped 2 bases and J dropped 1; count of bases not matched to a gene: 2. This CDR3 reads CASSFSGSGTDTQYF. DNA of the CDR3: TGCGCCAGCAGCTTTAGCGGGAGCGGCACAGATACGCAGTATTTT.

This clone has just one count. The rearrangement uses TRBV4-2 and TRBJ2-1; 7 nucleotides match TRBD2. After removal of 0 bases from V and 4 bases from J, the junction contained 9 bases not matched to a gene. CDR3 size: 17 residues. The germline CDR1 and CDR2 sequences are LGHNA and YNFKEQ. The CDR3 spells CASSQDPRGGGYNEQFF. In DNA form, the CDR3 reads TGTGCCAGCAGCCAAGATCCAAGGGGCGGGGGATACAATGAGCAGTTCTTC.

The chain employs TRBV6-2 or TRBV6-3 and TRBJ1-5, with 8 bases lining up with TRBD1. J was trimmed by 6 bases and V by 6 bases; bases with no gene match: 7. The CDR3 is 14 residues long. Germline assignment: CDR1 MNHEY and CDR2 SVGEGT. The CDR3 sequence: CASSMDREVQPQHF. CDR3 DNA sequence: TGTGCCAGCAGCATGGACAGGGAGGTTCAGCCCCAGCATTTT.

This chain joins TRBV9 and TRBJ1-6; D remains ambiguous. The CDR3 is 14 residues long. Trimming stripped 0 bases from V and 7 bases from J, with 8 bases between. From germline, CDR1 is SGDLS and CDR2 YYNGEE. The CDR3 DNA follows: TGTGCCAGCAGCGTAGAGCCGGTCAATTCACCCCTCCACTTT. Its protein product is CASSVEPVNSPLHF.

The rearrangement links TRBV30 to TRBJ2-1, with no clear D. The ends were cut back, 1 base at V and 0 bases at J, with 10 bases in the middle. Germline CDR1 GTSNPN, CDR2 SVGIG (reference sequence). The CDR3 runs to 15 residues. DNA of the CDR3: TGTGCCTGGAGTGACTTACTCGGCTCCTACAATGAGCAGTTCTTC. Protein product: CAWSDLLGSYNEQFF. The entire variable domain, with the rest obtained from reference TRBV30 and TRBJ2-1, is as follows: SQTIHQWPATLVQPVGSPLSLECTVEGTSNPNLYWYRQAAGRGLQLLFYSVGIGQISSEVPQNLSASRPQDRQFILSSKKLLLSDSGFYLCAWSDLLGSYNEQFFGPGTRLTVL.

The CDR3 here is CASSREQGASNSPLHF. CDR3 in DNA: TGCGCCAGCAGCAGGGAACAGGGGGCTAGTAATTCACCCCTCCACTTT. The chain couples TRBV5-1 to TRBJ1-6; the match to TRBD1 covers 9 bases. The germline V gene encodes CDR1 SGHRS and CDR2 YFSETQ. This CDR3 is 16 amino acids long. V was pared by 4 bases and J by 6 bases, with 8 bases of the junction left unmatched. The whole variable domain, filled in from reference TRBV5-1 and TRBJ1-6, reads KAGVTQTPRYLIKTRGQQVTLSCSPISGHRSVSWYQQTPGQGLQFLFEYFSETQRNKGNFPGRFSGRQFSNSRSEMNVSTLELGDSALYLCASSREQGASNSPLHFGNGTRLTVT.

J is TRBJ1-1 and V is TRBV3-1 (or the pseudogene TRBV3-2); a possible D gene is TRBD1 (5 bases). Per the germline V gene, CDR1 is LGHDT and CDR2 is YNNKEL (reference sequence). This CDR3 contains 14 residues. V lost 1 base to trimming and J lost 1 base, with 7 bases between them. The chain's CDR3 is CASSQGTPNTEAFF. The CDR3 coding sequence is TGTGCCAGCAGCCAAGGGACACCGAACACTGAAGCTTTCTTT.

The chain combines TRBV5-1 with TRBJ2-3; 9 nucleotides align to TRBD1. CDR3 length: 18 amino acids. Germline V gene sequence: CDR1 SGHRS, CDR2 YFSETQ. J lost 4 bases, V lost 3 bases, and 15 bases had no gene match. The chain's CDR3 is CASSYDRGLVGVSDTQYF. The CDR3 DNA reads TGCGCCAGCAGCTATGACAGGGGGTTAGTCGGGGTATCAGATACGCAGTATTTT.

The chain carries TRBV18 and TRBJ2-3; 7 positions agree with TRBD2. The ends lost 6 bases at V and 5 bases at J; junction bases unmatched: 2. The germline gives CDR1 KGHSH, CDR2 LQKENI. The CDR3 has 12 amino acids. In nucleotides, the CDR3 is TGTGCCAGCTCCGGGGGGAAAGATACGCAGTATTTT. This codes for CASSGGKDTQYF.

This clone was counted only a few times. This rearrangement joins TRBV5-4 to TRBJ2-7; 7 nucleotides line up with TRBD1. The V segment lost 3 bases and the J segment 7 bases; nucleotides outside the gene matches: 1. The CDR3 extends over 11 amino acids. The germline V gene has CDR1 SGHNT and CDR2 YYREEE (reference sequence). CDR3 in amino acids: CASSSGQEQYF. CDR3 nucleotide sequence: TGTGCCAGCAGCTCGGGACAGGAGCAGTACTTC.

V usage is TRBV25-1 and J usage is TRBJ2-7; 10 bases fit TRBD1. With 3 bases clipped from V and 5 bases from J, the junction kept 7 bases outside the gene matches. The CDR3 loop spans 15 amino acids. The V gene's germline CDR1 is MGHDK and CDR2 SYGVNS. CDR3 loop: CASSESRTGGNEQYF. CDR3 DNA: TGTGCCAGCAGTGAGTCACGGACAGGGGGGAACGAGCAGTACTTC.

The rearrangement uses TRBV11-2 and TRBJ1-2; the D gene is possibly TRBD1 (5 bases). V lost 0 bases and J lost 3, with 11 bases in between. This CDR3 has 15 residues. The germline CDR1 and CDR2 sequences are SGHAT and FQNNGV. The CDR3 DNA is TGTGCCAGCAGCTTAGACGCCAGGGAATACTATGGCTACACCTTC. The encoded protein is CASSLDAREYYGYTF.

The chain employs TRBV5-1 and TRBJ1-1; tentative D call: TRBD1 (6 bases). There are 15 residues in the CDR3. The germline V gene encodes CDR1 SGHRS and CDR2 YFSETQ. V gave up 0 bases and J gave up 4 bases, with 13 bases separating them. CDR3 region: CASSLDRGSATEAFF. The CDR3 bases are TGCGCCAGCAGCTTGGATAGGGGGTCGGCCACTGAAGCTTTCTTT. Full variable domain (missing parts from reference TRBV5-1 and TRBJ1-1): KAGVTQTPRYLIKTRGQQVTLSCSPISGHRSVSWYQQTPGQGLQFLFEYFSETQRNKGNFPGRFSGRQFSNSRSEMNVSTLELGDSALYLCASSLDRGSATEAFFGQGTRLTVV.

V gene TRBV7-2 combines with J gene TRBJ2-7; the D gene is possibly TRBD1 (5 bases). The CDR3 loop spans 12 amino acids. CDR1 SGHTA and CDR2 FQGNSA come from the germline V gene. Trimming removed 5 bases at V and 3 bases at J, with 8 bases between. CDR3 nucleotide sequence: TGTGCCAGCAGCCCCACAGGCTACGAGCAGTACTTC. Its protein product is CASSPTGYEQYF.

V and J are TRBV14 and TRBJ1-1, with D hard to call. The ends were cut back, 1 base at V and 8 bases at J, with 11 bases in the middle. The germline V gene has CDR1 SGHDN and CDR2 FVKESK. This CDR3 has 13 residues. As DNA, the CDR3 is TGTGCCAGCAGCCAAGGGAGGTGGAACGAAGCTTTCTTT. It is translated as CASSQGRWNEAFF.

The V gene is TRBV7-9, the J gene TRBJ1-2, with TRBD1 as a possible D gene (5 bases). This CDR3 spans 15 amino acids. CDR1 SEHNR and CDR2 FQNEAQ come from the germline V gene (reference sequence). V shed 2 bases and J shed 5 bases, with 15 bases lying between them. The DNA for the CDR3 is TGTGCCAGCAGCTTAATGGAAGTTGGGGGGTATGGCTACACCTTC. This codes for CASSLMEVGGYGYTF.

V usage is TRBV28 and J usage is TRBJ1-2; D is unresolved. The V end was cut by 7 bases, the J end by 2 bases, with 11 bases between. The CDR3 contains 13 residues. Germline CDR1 and CDR2: MDHEN and SYDVKM. Here the CDR3 DNA reads TGTGCCAGCAAACAGCCAATAAACTATGGCTACACCTTC. This gives the protein CASKQPINYGYTF.

The genes are TRBV6-5 and TRBJ2-7, with 9 bases aligning to TRBD1. Germline values: CDR1 MNHEY, CDR2 SVGAGI. CDR3 length equals 12 residues. With V trimmed by 5 bases and J by 5 bases, 1 base remained unmatched. The CDR3 loop is CASSRDRDEQYF. DNA for the CDR3: TGTGCCAGCAGTCGGGACAGGGACGAGCAGTACTTC.

The chain couples TRBV6-4 to TRBJ2-7, with D possibly matching TRBD1 (6 bases). The CDR3 has 12 residues. Trimming stripped 9 bases from V and 5 bases from J, with 14 bases between. CDR1 is MRHNA, CDR2 SNTAGT, per germline. The CDR3 nucleotides are TGTGCCAGGAATACAGGGTTCGACGAGCAGTACTTC. Its protein is CARNTGFDEQYF.

V usage is TRBV10-3 and J usage is TRBJ1-2, with TRBD1 as a possible D gene (5 bases). V was cut by 9 bases and J by 4 bases, with 18 bases left in between. CDR1 and CDR2 (germline): ENHRY, SYGVKD. The CDR3 totals 14 residues. For the CDR3, the DNA is TGTGCCATTTCCGTCGGGGGAGGGAGCTATGGCTACACCTTC. Protein: CAISVGGGSYGYTF.

This clone was counted a few times. The chain joins TRBV18 to TRBJ1-5, with D possibly TRBD1 on 5 matching bases. The length of the CDR3 is 15 residues. Germline CDR1 is KGHSH and CDR2 is LQKENI. V lost 2 bases to trimming and J lost 4 bases, with 12 bases between them. This chain's CDR3 is CASSPLGGENQPQHF. CDR3 nucleotides: TGTGCCAGCTCACCATTGGGAGGGGAAAATCAGCCCCAGCATTTT.

The chain is built from TRBV6-5 and TRBJ2-7; TRBD2 matches 12 bases. There are 15 residues in the CDR3. Germline V lookup: CDR1 MNHEY, CDR2 SVGAGI. After removal of 6 bases from V and 4 bases from J, the junction contained 7 bases not matched to a gene. The CDR3 spells CASRPLAGGSYEQYF. DNA for the CDR3: TGTGCCAGCAGACCGCTAGCGGGGGGGAGTTACGAGCAGTACTTC.